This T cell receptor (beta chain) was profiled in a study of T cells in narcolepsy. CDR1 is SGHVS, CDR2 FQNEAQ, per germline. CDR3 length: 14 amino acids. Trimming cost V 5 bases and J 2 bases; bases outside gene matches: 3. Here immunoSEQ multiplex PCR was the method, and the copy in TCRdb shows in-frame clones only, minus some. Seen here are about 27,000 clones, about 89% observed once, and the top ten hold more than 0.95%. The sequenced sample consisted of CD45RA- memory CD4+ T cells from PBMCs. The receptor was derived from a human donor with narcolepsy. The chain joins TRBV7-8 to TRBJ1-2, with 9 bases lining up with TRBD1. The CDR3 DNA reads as TGTGCCAGCAGCGCTGGACAGGGGAACTATGGCTACACCTTC. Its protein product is CASSAGQGNYGYTF.